Listed below are T cell receptor beta chains from one sample, sequenced in a study of blood T cells in healthy people across ages. TCRdb processed the 5' RACE reads anew with MiXCR; each CDR3 protein has one entry. The sample carries about 800,000 distinct CDR3 sequences, around 25% recorded once. These sequences were also reported in another study, on T cells of mothers and their children.

The sample comprised blood. These receptors came from a boy aged 10-17 years in good health. Each CDR3 is given with its conserved first and last residue. Each record gives: J gene, clone size, D gene, V gene, CDR3 DNA, CDR3 protein. The D gene is left open where the match is weak. Some rows have no size entry. The others give once, few or many, or a class for an expanded clone.

J: TRBJ2-5
size: few
D: NA
V: TRBV9
DNA: TGTGCCAGCAGCGTAAGGGAGTGGCGAGAGACCCAGTACTTC
CDR3: CASSVREWRETQYF

J: TRBJ2-5
size: NA
D: TRBD2
V: TRBV29-1
DNA: TGCAGCGTTTCGCCCGGGACTAGCGGGAGTCTAGAGACCCAGTACTTC
CDR3: CSVSPGTSGSLETQYF

J: TRBJ2-6
size: few
D: NA
V: TRBV28
DNA: TGTGCCACCGGGGAAGGGGAGAGAGCTGGGGCCAACGTCCTGACTTTC
CDR3: CATGEGERAGANVLTF

J: TRBJ1-2
size: NA
D: NA
V: TRBV6-1
DNA: TGTGCCAGCAGTCGCCTCCAGGGGATTGGAGCTAACTATGGCTACACCTTC
CDR3: CASSRLQGIGANYGYTF

J: TRBJ1-2
size: NA
D: NA
V: TRBV25-1
DNA: TGTGCCAGCAGTGAATCATCAGGGAACTATGGCTACACCTTC
CDR3: CASSESSGNYGYTF

J: TRBJ2-5
size: few
D: NA
V: TRBV5-5
DNA: TGTGCCAGCAGCCACACACCAAGGCCCGATCAAGAGACCCAGTACTTC
CDR3: CASSHTPRPDQETQYF

J: TRBJ2-3
size: NA
D: TRBD2
V: TRBV20-1
DNA: TGCAGTGCTACGCCTACTAGCGGGAGGGATACAGATACGCAGTATTTT
CDR3: CSATPTSGRDTDTQYF

J: TRBJ2-2
size: once
D: NA
V: TRBV4-3
DNA: TGCGCCAGCAGCCAAGGGAGGAGTGTGGGGGAGCTGTTTTTT
CDR3: CASSQGRSVGELFF

J: TRBJ1-2
size: few
D: NA
V: TRBV20-1
DNA: TGCAGTGCTAGACTGACATTCTCACCTTTCTATGGCTACACCTTC
CDR3: CSARLTFSPFYGYTF

J: TRBJ1-2
size: NA
D: TRBD1
V: TRBV20-1
DNA: TGCAGTGCTATCGCAGGGGGCGCGGCTGGTGGCTACACCTTC
CDR3: CSAIAGGAAGGYTF

J: TRBJ1-5
size: many
D: NA
V: TRBV20-1
DNA: TGCAGTGCTTGGGAAGGAAATCAGCCCCAGCATTTT
CDR3: CSAWEGNQPQHF

J: TRBJ2-2
size: NA
D: NA
V: TRBV6-2/TRBV6-3
DNA: TGTGCCAGCAGCCAATTTAACACCGGGGAGCTGTTTTTT
CDR3: CASSQFNTGELFF

J: TRBJ1-6
size: many
D: NA
V: TRBV12-3/TRBV12-4
DNA: TGTGCCAGCAGTTTACAGGCGTATTCACCCCTCCACTTT
CDR3: CASSLQAYSPLHF

J: TRBJ2-7
size: few
D: TRBD2
V: TRBV6-1
DNA: TGTGCCAGCAGTGATTCTCGGGGGGATGGGTACGAGCAGTACTTC
CDR3: CASSDSRGDGYEQYF

J: TRBJ2-7
size: NA
D: TRBD2
V: TRBV5-1
DNA: TGCGCCAGCAGCTTGGTTAGCGGGCCTTCCTACGAGCAGTACTTC
CDR3: CASSLVSGPSYEQYF

J: TRBJ1-2
size: NA
D: TRBD1
V: TRBV20-1
DNA: TGCAGTGCTAGATGGGCAGGGGGCGATGGCTACACCTTC
CDR3: CSARWAGGDGYTF

J: TRBJ2-7
size: NA
D: NA
V: TRBV2
DNA: TGTGCCAGCAGTTTTACCGGGACGGAGACCTACGAGCAGTACTTC
CDR3: CASSFTGTETYEQYF

J: TRBJ2-3
size: NA
D: NA
V: TRBV6-1
DNA: TGTGCCAGCAGTGAATTAGATGAAACAGATACGCAGTATTTT
CDR3: CASSELDETDTQYF

J: TRBJ2-3
size: few
D: NA
V: TRBV5-1
DNA: TGCGCCAGCAGCCAGTTTGACCCCACAGATACGCAGTATTTT
CDR3: CASSQFDPTDTQYF

J: TRBJ2-1
size: NA
D: TRBD2
V: TRBV27
DNA: TGTGCCAGCAGTCCGAGATGGCGGGAGAGGCACAATGAGCAGTTCTTC
CDR3: CASSPRWRERHNEQFF

J: TRBJ2-7
size: few
D: NA
V: TRBV19
DNA: TGTGCCAGTAGACCCGGGACTCTTGCCTACGAGCAGTACTTC
CDR3: CASRPGTLAYEQYF

J: TRBJ2-3
size: NA
D: TRBD2
V: TRBV10-3
DNA: TGTGCCATCAGTAATAGCGGGGGGGAGCAGTATTTT
CDR3: CAISNSGGEQYF

J: TRBJ1-3
size: NA
D: NA
V: TRBV18
DNA: TGTGCCAGCTCACCCGGTCTCTGGGACTCTGGAAACACCATATATTTT
CDR3: CASSPGLWDSGNTIYF

J: TRBJ2-1
size: few
D: NA
V: TRBV11-1
DNA: TGTGCCAGCAGCCCGTTTCCGCGGACAGAAACTTACAATGAGCAGTTCTTC
CDR3: CASSPFPRTETYNEQFF

J: TRBJ2-7
size: NA
D: NA
V: TRBV9
DNA: TGTGCCAGCAGCCCAGGGGGGGTCCCCTCCTACGAGCAGTACTTC
CDR3: CASSPGGVPSYEQYF

J: TRBJ1-5
size: NA
D: NA
V: TRBV6-2/TRBV6-3
DNA: TGTGCCAGCAGGGGACAACAGATTAGCAATCAGCCCCAGCATTTT
CDR3: CASRGQQISNQPQHF

J: TRBJ1-2
size: NA
D: NA
V: TRBV6-2/TRBV6-3
DNA: TGTGCCAGCAGTTACGGGGGAAACTATGGCTACACCTTC
CDR3: CASSYGGNYGYTF

J: TRBJ2-5
size: NA
D: TRBD2
V: TRBV20-1
DNA: TGCAGTGCTAGTAGACTAGCGGAAACCTCTTCGGAGACCCAGTACTTC
CDR3: CSASRLAETSSETQYF

J: TRBJ2-1
size: few
D: NA
V: TRBV29-1
DNA: TGCAGCGTTGAAGGTCTGCAGCCGATGGTAAACAATGAGCAGTTCTTC
CDR3: CSVEGLQPMVNNEQFF

J: TRBJ1-1
size: few
D: NA
V: TRBV6-5
DNA: TGTGCCAGCAGACAGTCCACGGGGAACACTGAAGCTTTCTTT
CDR3: CASRQSTGNTEAFF

J: TRBJ1-4
size: few
D: TRBD1
V: TRBV12-3/TRBV12-4
DNA: TGTGCCAGCAGTGGGGACAGCCTTAATGAAAAACTGTTTTTT
CDR3: CASSGDSLNEKLFF

J: TRBJ2-4
size: many
D: NA
V: TRBV6-6
DNA: TGTGCCAGCAGTGAGGAGGGGGCGTGGAGTGCCAAAAACATTCAGTACTTC
CDR3: CASSEEGAWSAKNIQYF

J: TRBJ2-1
size: few
D: TRBD2
V: TRBV6-4
DNA: TGTGCCAGCAGCCGCGGGAGGGACAATGAGCAGTTCTTC
CDR3: CASSRGRDNEQFF

J: TRBJ1-6
size: few
D: TRBD1
V: TRBV5-6
DNA: TGTGCCAGCAGCTTCCAAGGGGGCAGTAATTCACCCCTCCACTTT
CDR3: CASSFQGGSNSPLHF

J: TRBJ1-3
size: NA
D: NA
V: TRBV12-3/TRBV12-4
DNA: TGTGCCAGCAGTTTACCCAGGACAGCCTCTGGAAACACCATATATTTT
CDR3: CASSLPRTASGNTIYF

J: TRBJ2-7
size: NA
D: NA
V: TRBV4-3
DNA: TGCGCCGGCAGCCAAGATACGGAGTTATACGAGCAGTACTTC
CDR3: CAGSQDTELYEQYF

J: TRBJ2-6
size: few
D: TRBD2
V: TRBV4-3
DNA: TGCGCCAGCAGCCAAGAGCCGCCTAGCGGGGATGGGGCCAACGTCCTGACTTTC
CDR3: CASSQEPPSGDGANVLTF

J: TRBJ2-7
size: few
D: NA
V: TRBV7-2
DNA: TGTGCCAGCAGCTTATTCCTATCTAACTCCTACGAGCAGTACTTC
CDR3: CASSLFLSNSYEQYF

J: TRBJ1-1
size: few
D: NA
V: TRBV20-1
DNA: TGCAGTGCTCCCCCGCGGGCTGGGGCTGAAGCTTTCTTT
CDR3: CSAPPRAGAEAFF

J: TRBJ2-5
size: few
D: NA
V: TRBV20-1
DNA: TGCAGTGCTATGGGAGGAGGGGAGACCCAGTACTTC
CDR3: CSAMGGGETQYF

J: TRBJ2-3
size: NA
D: TRBD2
V: TRBV29-1
DNA: TGCAGCGGCAGACTAGCGATTACTAGCACAGATACGCAGTATTTT
CDR3: CSGRLAITSTDTQYF

J: TRBJ1-5
size: NA
D: NA
V: TRBV4-3
DNA: TGCGCCAGCAGCCAAGATCGGTCGGGGTTACAGCCCCAGCATTTT
CDR3: CASSQDRSGLQPQHF

J: TRBJ1-5
size: NA
D: TRBD1
V: TRBV5-6
DNA: TGTGCCAGCAGCTTGAGGACACAGGGGGTGGTTGGCAATCAGCCCCAGCATTTT
CDR3: CASSLRTQGVVGNQPQHF

J: TRBJ1-1
size: NA
D: NA
V: TRBV20-1
DNA: TGCAGTGCCCCGAGCGTGGGCGGCACTGAAGCTTTCTTT
CDR3: CSAPSVGGTEAFF

J: TRBJ2-3
size: few
D: TRBD1
V: TRBV18
DNA: TGTGCCAGCTCACACCCCGGGACAGCCATCACAGATACGCAGTATTTT
CDR3: CASSHPGTAITDTQYF

J: TRBJ2-3
size: few
D: TRBD2
V: TRBV7-6
DNA: TGTGCCAGCAGCAAGGGACCCGGACTAGCGGTAGATACGCAGTATTTT
CDR3: CASSKGPGLAVDTQYF

J: TRBJ2-7
size: NA
D: TRBD1
V: TRBV5-5
DNA: TGTGCCAGCAGGGACGAGACAGGGATAGGCGAGCAGTACTTC
CDR3: CASRDETGIGEQYF

J: TRBJ2-1
size: NA
D: NA
V: TRBV7-9
DNA: TGTGCCAGCAGCTTCGCCGGAACAGACAATGAGCAGTTCTTC
CDR3: CASSFAGTDNEQFF

J: TRBJ1-1
size: once
D: TRBD1
V: TRBV20-1
DNA: TGCAGTTCCTACACAACGGACAGGGGGACCATGAACACTGAAGCTTTCTTT
CDR3: CSSYTTDRGTMNTEAFF

J: TRBJ1-2
size: NA
D: NA
V: TRBV2
DNA: TGTGCCAGCAGTGAGGCCAGTATTAACTATGGCTACACCTTC
CDR3: CASSEASINYGYTF

J: TRBJ1-5
size: NA
D: NA
V: TRBV27
DNA: TGTGCCAGCAGTCCCCGGACAGCAGATCAGCCCCAGCATTTT
CDR3: CASSPRTADQPQHF

J: TRBJ2-7
size: NA
D: TRBD1
V: TRBV4-1
DNA: TGCGCCAGCAGCACAGGGACAGGGGGCGGCTACGAGCAGTACTTC
CDR3: CASSTGTGGGYEQYF

J: TRBJ1-2
size: NA
D: NA
V: TRBV29-1
DNA: TGCAGCGTGGAGGGGGGGGGATCTTATGGCTACACCTTC
CDR3: CSVEGGGSYGYTF

J: TRBJ2-5
size: NA
D: NA
V: TRBV27
DNA: TGTGCCAGCAGTTTTGAGGGGGGAGGAGGAGAGACCCAGTACTTC
CDR3: CASSFEGGGGETQYF

J: TRBJ1-2
size: few
D: NA
V: TRBV28
DNA: TGTGCCAGCAGTTTGGGGTTTGGCTACACCTTC
CDR3: CASSLGFGYTF